This T cell receptor (beta chain) originates from a study of response to subunit inactivated influenza vaccine (dated by TCRdb to about 2018). For the wider study: Deep quantitative profiling of the T cell receptor repertoire was used in the study to follow responses to a trivalent subunit inactivated influenza vaccine. Overall study results and their limits: According to the authors, only a limited number of new T cells may be recruited by each seasonal influenza vaccination.

The CDR3 runs 15 amino acids, cysteine and phenylalanine included. Of all the DNA, just the CDR3 is kept, 45 bases in frame from base 1. At the junction V is shortened by 5 bases and J by 6 bases; bases outside the gene matches: 9. According to the germline V gene, CDR1 reads SQVTM and CDR2 reads ANQGSEA. Receptor amplification or capture employed RT-PCR. Sequencing used an Illumina HiSeq 2500. Using fastp at Q25 and MiXCR, TCRdb reprocessed the public reads and kept productive beta chains. Each record represents a unique CDR3 protein, reported with the most common genes and DNA among its rows. The sample table holds a few hundred thousand distinct CDR3 sequences, of which roughly 11% were seen once. Of the sample, approximately 12% falls within the top ten clones. This clonotype was detected many times. Its binding antigen is unknown. Base qualities are not at hand, and no much larger clone is one base apart.

According to the study, the label for this sample's time point signals: more than 35 days after influenza vaccine administration. The clonotype comes from a man aged 50 or older who received an inactivated influenza vaccine. Donor details come from another sample of the same person, matched by shared clones. Sequences were derived from PBMCs from blood, sampled about 40 days after vaccination. The sequence joins TRBV29-1 to TRBJ2-1; TRBD2 fits 11 bases in the junction. The sequence in DNA is TGCAGCGTTACCTTTAGCGGGGGGGCGGGCAATGAGCAGTTCTTC. It encodes CSVTFSGGAGNEQFF.